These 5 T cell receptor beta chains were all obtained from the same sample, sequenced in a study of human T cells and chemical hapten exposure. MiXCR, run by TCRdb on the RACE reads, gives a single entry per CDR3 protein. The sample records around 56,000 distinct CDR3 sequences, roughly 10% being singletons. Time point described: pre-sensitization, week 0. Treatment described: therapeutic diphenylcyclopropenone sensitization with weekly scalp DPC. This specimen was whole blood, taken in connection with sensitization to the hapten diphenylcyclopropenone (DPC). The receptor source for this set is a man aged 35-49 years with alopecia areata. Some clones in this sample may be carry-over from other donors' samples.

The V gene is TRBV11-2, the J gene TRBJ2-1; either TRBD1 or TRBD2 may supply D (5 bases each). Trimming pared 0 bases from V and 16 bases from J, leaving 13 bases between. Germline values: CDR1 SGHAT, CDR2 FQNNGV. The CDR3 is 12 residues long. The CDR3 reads CASSLEGVNFFF. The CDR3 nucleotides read TGTGCCAGCAGCTTAGAGGGGGTTAACTTTTTCTTC.

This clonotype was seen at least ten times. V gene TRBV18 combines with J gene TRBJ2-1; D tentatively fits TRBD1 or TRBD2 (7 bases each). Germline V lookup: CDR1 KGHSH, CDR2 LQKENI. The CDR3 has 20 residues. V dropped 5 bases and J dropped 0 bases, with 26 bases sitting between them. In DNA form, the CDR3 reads TGTGCCAGCTCAATAGGGACGTGGACAGGACTAGAGAGCTCCTACAATGAGCAGTTCTTC. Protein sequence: CASSIGTWTGLESSYNEQFF. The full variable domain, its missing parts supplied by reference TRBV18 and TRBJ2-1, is NAGVMQNPRHLVRRRGQEARLRCSPMKGHSHVYWYRQLPEEGLKFMVYLQKENIIDESGMPKERFSAEFPKEGPSILRIQQVVRGDSAAYFCASSIGTWTGLESSYNEQFFGPGTRLTVL.

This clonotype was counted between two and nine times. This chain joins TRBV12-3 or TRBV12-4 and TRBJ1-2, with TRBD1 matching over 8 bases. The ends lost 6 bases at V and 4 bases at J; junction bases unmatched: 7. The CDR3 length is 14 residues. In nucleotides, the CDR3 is TGTGCCAGCAGATCAAGACAGGGGACCTATGGCTACACCTTC. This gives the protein CASRSRQGTYGYTF.

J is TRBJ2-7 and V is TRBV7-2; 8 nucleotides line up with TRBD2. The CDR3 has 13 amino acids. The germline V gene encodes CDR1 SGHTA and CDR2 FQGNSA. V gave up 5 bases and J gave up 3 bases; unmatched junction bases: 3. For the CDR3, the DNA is TGTGCCAGCAGCCCGAGCGGGGGCTACGAGCAGTACTTC. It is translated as CASSPSGGYEQYF. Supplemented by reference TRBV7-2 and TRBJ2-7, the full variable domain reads GAGVSQSPSNKVTEKGKDVELRCDPISGHTALYWYRQSLGQGLEFLIYFQGNSAPDKSGLPSDRFSAERTGGSVSTLTIQRTQQEDSAVYLCASSPSGGYEQYFGPGTRLTVT.

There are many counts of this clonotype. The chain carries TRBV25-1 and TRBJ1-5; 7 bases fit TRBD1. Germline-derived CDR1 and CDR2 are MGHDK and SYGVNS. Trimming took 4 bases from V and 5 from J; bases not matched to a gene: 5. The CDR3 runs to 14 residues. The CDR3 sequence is CASSVQGKDQPQHF. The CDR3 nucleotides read TGTGCCAGCAGTGTACAGGGGAAGGATCAGCCCCAGCATTTT. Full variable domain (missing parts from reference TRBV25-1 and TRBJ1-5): EADIYQTPRYLVIGTGKKITLECSQTMGHDKMYWYQQDPGMELHLIHYSYGVNSTEKGDLSSESTVSRIRTEHFPLTLESARPSHTSQYLCASSVQGKDQPQHFGDGTRLSIL.